The T cell receptor (beta chain) described here comes from a study of OX40 agonist ivuxolimab in advanced cancers. The wider study: With a range of 23 to 79, age averaged 60 years, and around 80% were male. Earlier anti-PD-1, anti-PD-L1 or anti-CTLA-4 therapy was permitted; roughly 37% had received some. The study, taken as a whole, reports: Among the lowest peripheral clonal expansion occurred in 0.1-3.0 mg/kg partial responders. Antigen specificity of clonally expanded peripheral T cells was not established.

Trimming left V 4 bases short and J 1 base short, with 11 bases between. This CDR3 comprises 14 residues. Germline CDR1 reads SGHRS; CDR2 reads YFSETQ. About this clone: Its antigen is not identified.

The protocol was immunoSEQ multiplex PCR, while the TCRdb copy is restricted to in-frame clones and leaves out a portion. The sample includes roughly 76,000 clones, 84% seen only once; the top ten take around 1.1%. The TCR sequence derives from an adult with an advanced solid tumor such as melanoma, head and neck, liver or kidney cancer. V usage is TRBV5-1 and J usage is TRBJ1-1, with a weak D call TRBD1 (6 bases). This specimen was CD4+ or CD8+ T cells sorted from blood, taken in a trial of the OX40 agonist ivuxolimab. CDR3 DNA: TGCGCCAGCAGCCGGGACACCACGAACACTGAAGCTTTCTTT. Translated: CASSRDTTNTEAFF.